There are many counts of the clone carrying this T cell receptor (beta chain). This specimen comes from a study of T cells after yellow fever vaccination. Across the study: Fractions of limited cellularity were prepared by means of SMART-Seq v4 Ultra Low Input.

TCR cDNA was made by 5'RACE template switching, adding a universal primer site and UMIs. TCRdb itself ran the 5' RACE reads through MiXCR, one entry per CDR3 protein. There are approximately 240,000 distinct CDR3 sequences in the sample; about 3.5% occur only once, and 19% lies in the top ten. CDR1 is MNHEY, CDR2 SVGEGT, per germline. Germline trimming cut 10 bases from V and 4 bases from J; bases unmatched to any gene: 4. The CDR3 sequence is 12 residues long. This clonotype originated in a man between 18 and 29 years old who received the YFV17D yellow fever vaccine. The J gene is TRBJ1-1, the V gene TRBV6-2 or TRBV6-3, with 9 positions matching TRBD1. The input for sequencing was PBMCs, taken 15 days after the yellow fever booster vaccination. CDR3 amino acids: CATLDRGTEAFF. The CDR3 nucleotides are TGTGCCACCCTGGACAGGGGCACTGAAGCTTTCTTT.